Only a few counts were recorded for the clone carrying this T cell receptor beta chain. Antigen unknown. The data were obtained in a study of shared clonotypes between healthy human individuals. V gave up 4 bases and J gave up 8 bases, with 11 bases separating them. Per germline, CDR1 GTSNPN and CDR2 SVGIG (reference sequence). This CDR3 comprises 12 residues. Clones were read by immunoSEQ multiplex PCR, and TCRdb kept only the in-frame ones, dropping some. The table includes some 2,500,000 clones, roughly 90% detected once. The study's findings and limits: Richness estimates generally favored naive over memory subsets. All-four-donor shared clonotypes had higher generation probabilities than non-shared clonotypes did.

The genes are TRBV30 and TRBJ1-4; a possible D gene is TRBD1 (5 bases). The sequence came from a young man in good health. Some clones in this sample may be carry-over from other donors' samples. The sample consisted of naive CD4+ T cells from PBMCs. Subset: CD45RA+ positively selected. CDR3 protein: CAWIQVSEKLFF. The CDR3 DNA reads TGTGCCTGGATACAGGTGTCCGAAAAACTGTTTTTT.